This is a list of T cell receptor beta chains from one sample in a study of neurological immune-mediated disorders. TCRdb ran MiXCR on the 5' RACE reads and lists one entry per CDR3 protein. The sample carries tens of thousands of distinct CDR3 sequences, about 4% recorded once. The specimen sequenced was PBMCs. These TCRs come from a man aged 50-60 years with multiple sclerosis. CDR3s include the opening cysteine and the closing phenylalanine or tryptophan. The D gene is left open where the match is weak. The size of a clone is reported for some rows only, either as once, few or many, or as a class for expanded clones.

d_call	j_call	clone_size	v_call	cdr3_nt	cdr3_aa
NA	TRBJ1-1	many	TRBV20-1	TGCAGTGCGGGGGAACTGGGTATGAACACTGAAGCTTTCTTT	CSAGELGMNTEAFF
TRBD1	TRBJ1-1	many	TRBV12-3/TRBV12-4	TGTGCCAGCAGCCGGGACAGGAACACTGAAGCTTTCTTT	CASSRDRNTEAFF
NA	TRBJ2-7	medium-sized	TRBV5-1	TGCGCCAGCAGCTTGGGGGACGAGCAGTACTTC	CASSLGDEQYF
TRBD1	TRBJ2-7	many	TRBV5-1	TGCGCCAGCAGCTTGGCGGGACAGGGCGGCGAGCAGTACTTC	CASSLAGQGGEQYF
NA	TRBJ2-7	many	TRBV5-5	TGTGCCAGCAGCTTAAACCAGGGGTACGAACAGTACTTC	CASSLNQGYEQYF
NA	TRBJ2-1	few	TRBV10-3	TGTGCCATCAGCTACGACAGGACCGCTCGTGTTGAGCAGTTCTTC	CAISYDRTARVEQFF
NA	TRBJ1-1	many	TRBV2	TGTGCCAGCTTCACCCCGGGGATAATGAACACTGAAGCTTTCTTT	CASFTPGIMNTEAFF
NA	TRBJ2-2	NA	TRBV7-3	TGTGCCAGCAGCCCCAGGGGTTTGAACACCGGGGAGCTGTTTTTT	CASSPRGLNTGELFF
NA	TRBJ2-7	many	TRBV5-1	TGCGCCAGCAGCTTGGTTCAGGGCAGCTCCTACGAGCAGTACTTC	CASSLVQGSSYEQYF
NA	TRBJ2-7	many	TRBV7-9	TGTGCCAGCAGCTTAGCGGCGACAGGCCGGGGATACGAGCAGTACTTC	CASSLAATGRGYEQYF
NA	TRBJ1-2	NA	TRBV5-6	TGTGCCAGCAGCTCGGGCCCAGCTAACTATGGCTACACCTTC	CASSSGPANYGYTF
TRBD2	TRBJ2-1	many	TRBV20-1	TGCAGTGCTAGTCCCAGGGGGACTAGCGGGTTTACCGGCGCCTACAATGAGCAGTTCTTC	CSASPRGTSGFTGAYNEQFF
TRBD2	TRBJ2-1	many	TRBV3-1	TGTGCCAGCAGTTTTCCCGGGGGAGGGGCGGACAATGAGCAGTTCTTC	CASSFPGGGADNEQFF
NA	TRBJ1-1	many	TRBV18	TGTGCCAGCTCACCCGGAGGACAAGCAAAGAACACTGAAGCTTTCTTT	CASSPGGQAKNTEAFF
NA	TRBJ2-7	many	TRBV20-1	TGCAGTGCTAGAGGGGGCAGAGACTACTACGAGCAGTACTTC	CSARGGRDYYEQYF
NA	TRBJ2-3	few	TRBV5-1	TGCGCCAGCAGCTCCACCCGGGGGACCCACCCATACACAGATACGCAGTATTTT	CASSSTRGTHPYTDTQYF
NA	TRBJ2-7	many	TRBV20-1	TGCAGTGCTGCGTCCCCCCGGGGAGTAGACGAGCAGTACTTC	CSAASPRGVDEQYF
NA	TRBJ1-2	NA	TRBV7-8	TGTGCCAGCAGCCTAACGACAAAACTAGACGTGCCGGGGTGGTACTATGGCTACACCTTC	CASSLTTKLDVPGWYYGYTF
TRBD1	TRBJ2-1	many	TRBV28	TGTGCCAGCAGTCCAGGCTCCCCGGGACAGGGGAGCTCCTACAATGAGCAGTTCTTC	CASSPGSPGQGSSYNEQFF
NA	TRBJ2-3	few	TRBV18	TGTGCCAGCTCACTTATTGAGGGCGATACGCAGTATTTT	CASSLIEGDTQYF
NA	TRBJ2-3	many	TRBV5-1	TGCGCCAGCAGCTTCTGGGGCACAGATACGCAGTATTTT	CASSFWGTDTQYF
TRBD2	TRBJ2-7	many	TRBV29-1	TGCAGCGTTGTAGGGAGCGGGACCCCTCGGGAGCAGTACTTC	CSVVGSGTPREQYF
NA	TRBJ1-6	NA	TRBV6-5	TGTGCCAGCAGTTACTCCTTGGTTAATTCACCCCTCAACTTT	CASSYSLVNSPLNF
TRBD1	TRBJ1-3	many	TRBV4-1	TGCGCCAGCAGCCAACCGGGACAGAGAAACACCATATATTTT	CASSQPGQRNTIYF
TRBD2	TRBJ2-3	many	TRBV7-2	TGTGCCAGCAGCTCTAACAGCGGGGGGGCCGCAGATACGCAGTATTTT	CASSSNSGGAADTQYF
TRBD1	TRBJ2-1	few	TRBV5-1	TGCGCCAGCAGCTTGGTGGGACAGACCGACAATGAGCAGTTCTTC	CASSLVGQTDNEQFF
TRBD1	TRBJ1-2	NA	TRBV7-9	TGTGCCAGCAGCTACCCAGAGGGACAGACCTATGGCTACACCTTC	CASSYPEGQTYGYTF
TRBD2	TRBJ2-7	many	TRBV5-1	TGCGCCAGCAGCTTACAAGCGGGAGAGGGGTCTACGGAGCAGTACTTC	CASSLQAGEGSTEQYF
NA	TRBJ2-5	many	TRBV21-1	TGTGCCAGCAGCAAAGCCAGCAGGGGTGCAGAGACCCAGTACTTC	CASSKASRGAETQYF
NA	TRBJ2-7	many	TRBV5-1	TGCGCCAGCAGCTTGGAGGGCGGGGGCCACGAGCAGTACTTC	CASSLEGGGHEQYF
NA	TRBJ1-6	many	TRBV7-6	TGTGCCAGCAGCTTAGGGCAGAGTAATTCACCCCTCAACTTT	CASSLGQSNSPLNF
NA	TRBJ2-5	many	TRBV5-5	TGTGCCAGCAGCTTGGAGGCAGGCCAGTTAGAGACCCAGTACTTC	CASSLEAGQLETQYF
NA	TRBJ1-5	many	TRBV3-1	TGTGCCAGCAGCCAGAGGGGAGGGCGCAATCAGCCCCAGCATTTT	CASSQRGGRNQPQHF
TRBD1	TRBJ1-2	many	TRBV29-1	TGCAGCGCCTCCGGGACAGGAATGCGTTCTGGCTACACCTTC	CSASGTGMRSGYTF
NA	TRBJ2-7	many	TRBV7-8	TGTGCCAGCAGCTTAAGCGCGGCCGCCTACGAGCAGTACTTC	CASSLSAAAYEQYF
NA	TRBJ2-6	NA	TRBV2	TGTGCCAGCAGTGGTTCAGGGGTCGGGGCCAACGTCCTGACTTTC	CASSGSGVGANVLTF
NA	TRBJ2-7	few	TRBV20-1	TGCAGTGCTAGACCCCACTTACGAGAGCAGTACTTC	CSARPHLREQYF
TRBD1	TRBJ2-3	many	TRBV7-2	TGTGCCAGCAGCCTCACCGACAGGGACGCAGATACGCAGTATTTT	CASSLTDRDADTQYF
NA	TRBJ2-7	few	TRBV7-2	TGTGCCAGCAGCGGTACAAGGGGCGTCTACGAGCAGTACTTC	CASSGTRGVYEQYF
NA	TRBJ2-5	many	TRBV28	TGTGCCAGCAGTTTTAGGGGGGGCCTCGAGACCCAGTACTTC	CASSFRGGLETQYF
TRBD1	TRBJ2-7	many	TRBV28	TGTGCCAGCAGTATCCAGGGACAGGGGATAAACGAGCAGTACTTC	CASSIQGQGINEQYF
TRBD2	TRBJ2-7	many	TRBV20-1	TGCAGTGCTAAGACTAGGGAGGGTTTCTACGAGCAGTACTTC	CSAKTREGFYEQYF
NA	TRBJ2-3	many	TRBV7-9	TGTGCCAGCAGCTACAGCACAGATACGCAGTATTTT	CASSYSTDTQYF
NA	TRBJ2-7	few	TRBV12-3/TRBV12-4	TGTGCCAGCAGTTTAGGGGGACATCCCCACGAGCAGTACTTC	CASSLGGHPHEQYF
TRBD1	TRBJ2-1	many	TRBV24-1	TGTGCCACCATGGAGACAGGGAGCTCCTACAATGAGCAGTTCTTC	CATMETGSSYNEQFF
NA	TRBJ2-3	many	TRBV5-1	TGCGCCAGCAGCTTGCCCCACACAGATACGCAGTATTTT	CASSLPHTDTQYF
NA	TRBJ2-3	many	TRBV12-3/TRBV12-4	TGTGCCAGCAGTTTATCCGCGGGATCAGATACGCAGTATTTT	CASSLSAGSDTQYF
NA	TRBJ1-1	many	TRBV7-8	TGTGCCAGCCGCGACAGGCAGGAAGCTTTCTTT	CASRDRQEAFF
NA	TRBJ2-5	many	TRBV11-2	TGTGCCAGCAGCGTCGGACATCAAGAGACCCAGTACTTC	CASSVGHQETQYF
NA	TRBJ2-3	many	TRBV20-1	TGCAGTGCTCAGGAGGGCCTGTGGGGCACAGATACGCAGTATTTT	CSAQEGLWGTDTQYF